These T cell receptor beta chains were read from a single sample in a study of regulatory T cells in long-lasting Graves disease. Via MiXCR, TCRdb re-called the multiplex PCR reads, giving one row per CDR3 protein. In the table there are fewer than 400,000 distinct CDR3 sequences, 15% to 20% of which are singletons. Source: peripheral blood mononuclear cells (PBMCs), taken at new diagnosis, from a patient treated with antithyroid drugs. These receptors originate from a female donor with Graves disease. Both conserved end residues are part of each CDR3. A D gene is named only where the DNA matches it firmly. A row's size may be missing; if present it is once, few, many or a size class.

>TRBD1|TRBV27|many|TRBJ2-7
TGTGCCAGCAGCCTGACAGGGATTAGCTCCTACGAGCAGTACTTC
CASSLTGISSYEQYF
>TRBD1|TRBV6-2/TRBV6-3|many|TRBJ2-7
TGTGCCAGCAGTACGAAGGGACAGGCCTACGAGCAGTACTTC
CASSTKGQAYEQYF
>TRBD2|TRBV20-1|many|TRBJ2-1
TGCAGTGCTAGTCCCCTAAGCGGGAGGGCCAATGAGCAGTTCTTC
CSASPLSGRANEQFF
>TRBD1|TRBV10-3|-|TRBJ1-4
TGTGCCATCACAGACAGGGTCGGCGAAAAACTGTTTTTT
CAITDRVGEKLFF
>TRBD2|TRBV20-1|many|TRBJ2-5
TGCAGTGCAGGACTAGCGGGAGGAGGGGCCCAAGAGACCCAGTACTTC
CSAGLAGGGAQETQYF
>-|TRBV28|many|TRBJ2-3
TGTGCCAGCAGTTTCGGGGGACCCAACACAGATACGCAGTATTTT
CASSFGGPNTDTQYF
>-|TRBV12-3/TRBV12-4|many|TRBJ1-4
TGTGCCAGCAAAAACCCAACAGAAAATGAAAAACTGTTTTTT
CASKNPTENEKLFF
>-|TRBV11-2|many|TRBJ2-7
TGTGCCAGCAGCCCCCCTAAAGGGACATACTCCTACGAGCAGTACTTC
CASSPPKGTYSYEQYF
>TRBD2|TRBV2|few|TRBJ2-5
TGTGCCAGCAGTGGACTAGCGGGGGTTAAAGTATTGGAGACCCAGTACTTC
CASSGLAGVKVLETQYF
>-|TRBV2|-|TRBJ2-2
TGTGCCAGCAGTGATGTAAGTAATCGGGGAACCGGGGAGCTGTTTTTT
CASSDVSNRGTGELFF
>-|TRBV12-5|many|TRBJ1-2
TGTGCTAGTGGTTTCGTCGAGGGCCATGGCTACACCTTC
CASGFVEGHGYTF
>TRBD1|TRBV7-9|few|TRBJ1-1
TGTGCCAGCAGCCCAAGGACAGGGTCGAACACTGAAGCTTTCTTT
CASSPRTGSNTEAFF
>TRBD2|TRBV7-9|many|TRBJ2-1
TGTGCCAGCAGCTTAAAAGCTAGCGGACCGGACAATGAGCAGTTCTTC
CASSLKASGPDNEQFF
>TRBD2|TRBV4-1|few|TRBJ2-1
TGCGCCAGCAGCCAAGAAGGTGCTAGCGGGATTAGCCATGAGCAGTTCTTC
CASSQEGASGISHEQFF
>TRBD1|TRBV11-2|-|TRBJ1-6
TGTGCCAGCAGCTTCCCCAGGGGGCGTTGGTCCTATAATTCACCCCTCCACTTT
CASSFPRGRWSYNSPLHF
>-|TRBV7-3|few|TRBJ2-1
TGTGCCAGCAGCTTATCTTCCGGGACCGTCAACAATGAGCAGTTCTTC
CASSLSSGTVNNEQFF
>-|TRBV12-3/TRBV12-4|many|TRBJ1-2
TGTGCCAGCAGTTTTGGGGGGTATGGCTACACCTTC
CASSFGGYGYTF